The next 10 T cell receptor beta chains were all read from a single sample in a study of T cell responses to AZD1222 COVID-19 vaccine. Sequencing used immunoSEQ multiplex PCR; TCRdb keeps in-frame clones, though not all of them. Of about 140,000 clones listed, 80% to 95% are singletons. The sample in question was peripheral blood, obtained 28 days after the second AZD1222 dose. The receptors come from an adult who received the AZD1222 COVID-19 vaccine.

V is TRBV11-2 and J is TRBJ1-6; 7 bases are a match to TRBD1. The CDR3 covers 14 residues. V lost 3 bases to trimming and J lost 7 bases; unmatched junction nucleotides: 3. From germline, CDR1 is SGHAT and CDR2 FQNNGV. DNA of the CDR3: TGTGCCAGCAGCTTTGGACAGGCAAATTCACCCCTCCACTTT. It codes for CASSFGQANSPLHF.

The chain couples TRBV27 to TRBJ1-2; tentative D call: TRBD1 (5 bases). V lost 7 bases, J lost 8 bases, and 17 bases lay in between. CDR3 length equals 13 residues. Looked up from germline, CDR1 is MNHEY and CDR2 is SMNVEV (reference sequence). The CDR3 reads CASILTGGLGYTF. CDR3 in DNA: TGTGCCAGCATCCTAACAGGAGGGTTAGGCTACACCTTC.

This chain uses TRBV18 with TRBJ2-1; D unclear. The CDR3 spans 16 residues. Germline CDR1 and CDR2: KGHSH and LQKENI. Trimming stripped 3 bases from V and 2 bases from J, with 14 bases between. For the CDR3, the DNA is TGTGCCAGCTCACCTCCGGTCGGGCGCGCCTACAATGAGCAGTTCTTC. It specifies CASSPPVGRAYNEQFF.

V gene TRBV12-5 combines with J gene TRBJ2-1, with 8 bases lining up with TRBD2. The germline V gene encodes CDR1 LGHNT and CDR2 FRNRAP. The CDR3 consists of 15 residues. Trimming at V came to 2 bases and at J to 9 bases, leaving 9 bases not matched to a gene. In nucleotides, the CDR3 is TGTGCTAGTGGTTTGTACTCGGGGGGGAACAGTGAGCAGTTCTTC. Protein product: CASGLYSGGNSEQFF.

The V and J genes are TRBV6-2 or TRBV6-3 and TRBJ2-7; TRBD2 aligns across 11 bases. V was clipped by 6 bases and J by 2 bases; unmatched bases: 3. The CDR3 is made up of 14 amino acids. The V gene's germline CDR1 is MNHEY and CDR2 SVGEGT. CDR3 protein: CASSSTSGTYEQYF. The CDR3 DNA is TGTGCCAGCAGCTCGACTAGCGGGACCTACGAGCAGTACTTC.

The gene calls are TRBV11-3 and TRBJ2-1; 11 nucleotides match TRBD2. The germline CDR1 and CDR2 sequences are SGHNT and YENEEA. The CDR3 has 16 amino acids. V lost 4 bases and J lost 5; bases outside the gene matches: 7. The CDR3 region is CASSSTSGILDNEQFF. The CDR3 coding sequence is TGTGCCAGCAGCTCGACTAGCGGGATCCTAGACAATGAGCAGTTCTTC.

The chain employs TRBV19 and TRBJ1-5; maybe TRBD1 (5 bases). V gave up 2 bases and J gave up 6 bases, with 14 bases separating them. In germline, CDR1 is LNHDA, CDR2 SQIVND (reference sequence). The CDR3 covers 15 residues. The CDR3 sequence: CASSISGGVIQPQHF. In nucleotides, the CDR3 is TGTGCCAGTAGTATATCCGGGGGAGTGATTCAGCCCCAGCATTTT.

The J gene is TRBJ1-5, the V gene TRBV3-1 (or the pseudogene TRBV3-2); possible D gene TRBD1, 6 bases. The V end was cut by 2 bases, the J end by 8 bases, with 13 bases between. The germline CDR1 and CDR2 sequences are LGHDT and YNNKEL (reference sequence). CDR3 size: 14 residues. This chain's CDR3 is CASSQNRAGEPQHF. CDR3 bases: TGTGCCAGCAGCCAAAACAGGGCGGGTGAGCCCCAGCATTTT.

This clone was seen more than once but under ten times. The V call is TRBV3-1 (or the pseudogene TRBV3-2), the J call TRBJ1-2; no clear D gene. V was pared by 0 bases and J by 12 bases, with 14 bases between. Germline V gene sequence: CDR1 LGHDT, CDR2 YNNKEL (reference sequence). This CDR3 spans 13 amino acids. The CDR3 is CASSQEGGFGNTF. The CDR3 DNA reads TGTGCCAGCAGCCAAGAGGGCGGCTTCGGAAACACCTTC.

This chain links TRBV25-1 with TRBJ1-2; no reliable D call. Germline CDR1 MGHDK, CDR2 SYGVNS. The CDR3 runs to 11 residues. The V end lost 6 bases, the J end lost 6 bases, and 8 bases lay between the germline ends. The CDR3 spells CASRIGDGYTF. The CDR3 coding sequence is TGTGCCAGCAGGATTGGGGATGGCTACACCTTC.